This T cell receptor (beta chain) was sequenced in a study of cytomegalovirus exposure and HLA in healthy donors. A multiplex PCR was run with 60 Vbeta primers and 13 Jbeta primers. Data came from immunoSEQ multiplex PCR; TCRdb stores just in-frame clones and leaves some out. The repertoire includes around 130,000 clones, 8.5% to 9% of them detected once, and about 6% sits in the top ten. CDR3 length: 15 amino acids. Germline loops: CDR1 SGHNT, CDR2 YYREEE (reference sequence). V was clipped by 4 bases and J by 3 bases; unmatched bases: 9. This rearrangement joins TRBV5-4 to TRBJ2-7; 8 bases fit TRBD2. The receptor comes from a woman aged 40 to 50 in good health and CMV-seropositive. Sequenced input: PBMCs. The CDR3 protein is CASSPGAGGNYEQYF. The CDR3 nucleotides are TGTGCCAGCAGCCCCGGCGCGGGGGGCAACTACGAGCAGTACTTC. Full variable domain (outside the CDR3, taken from reference TRBV5-4 and TRBJ2-7): ETGVTQSPTHLIKTRGQQVTLRCSSQSGHNTVSWYQQALGQGPQFIFQYYREEENGRGNFPPRFSGLQFPNYSSELNVNALELDDSALYLCASSPGAGGNYEQYFGPGTRLTVT.